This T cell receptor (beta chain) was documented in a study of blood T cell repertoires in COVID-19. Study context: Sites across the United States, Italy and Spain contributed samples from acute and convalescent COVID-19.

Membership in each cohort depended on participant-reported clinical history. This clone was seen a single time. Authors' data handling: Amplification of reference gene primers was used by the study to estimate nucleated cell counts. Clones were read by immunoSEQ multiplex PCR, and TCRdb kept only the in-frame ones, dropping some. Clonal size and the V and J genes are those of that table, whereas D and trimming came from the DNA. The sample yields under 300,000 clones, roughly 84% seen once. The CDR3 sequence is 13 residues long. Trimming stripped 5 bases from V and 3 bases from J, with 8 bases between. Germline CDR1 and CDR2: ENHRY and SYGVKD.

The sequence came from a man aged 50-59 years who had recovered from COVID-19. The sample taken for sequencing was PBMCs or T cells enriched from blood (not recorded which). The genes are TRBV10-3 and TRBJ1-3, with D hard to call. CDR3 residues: CAISQDRGNTIYF. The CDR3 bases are TGTGCCATCAGTCAGGATCGTGGAAACACCATATATTTT.